The source of this T cell receptor (beta chain) is a study of blood T cell repertoires in COVID-19. Whole-study context: Whether acute or convalescent, the COVID-19 samples came from the United States, Italy and Spain. In each case, the material was cDNA or gDNA derived from T cells, B-cell-depleted T cells, or PBMCs.

In the authors' methods: Counts of nucleated cells, estimated from reference gene primer amplification, were obtained. Here immunoSEQ multiplex PCR was the method, and the copy in TCRdb shows in-frame clones only, minus some. V and J calls and clone size are as listed in that table; D and trimming were resolved from the DNA. The data hold some 200,000 clones, with approximately 80% observed a single time. Enrolment of Seattle patients took place during active infection, and they were followed longitudinally. Germline-derived CDR1 and CDR2 are SGHNT and YYREEE (reference sequence). Trimming pared 4 bases from V and 5 bases from J, leaving 16 bases between. The CDR3 is made up of 14 amino acids.

The TCR comes from a woman of 80 years or more with COVID-19, enrolled during active disease. The chain recombines TRBV5-4 with TRBJ2-7; D may be TRBD2 (5 bases). Sequenced: peripheral blood. CDR3 amino acids: CASSGTREPHEQYF. CDR3 DNA sequence: TGTGCCAGCAGCGGTACTAGGGAGCCCCACGAGCAGTACTTC.